This TCR beta chain was sequenced during a study of regulatory T cells in long-lasting Graves disease. Study-wide points: When disease was persistent, TRBV28, TRBJ1-2 and TRBJ2-5 were the favored segments.

This clonotype has a count of ten or more. Its antigen is as yet unknown. The time point was: newly diagnosed GD, antithyroid drugs for less than 3 months. With RNA extracted from PBMCs as input, the TCR library was made. The CDR3 loop spans 12 amino acids. The V gene lost 3 bases and the J gene lost 8 bases, with 10 bases spanning the gap. Investigators prepared the TCR beta libraries by applying iRepertoire HTBI primers and Arm-PCR of CDR3 regions. In the original analysis: The identification of approximately 62 TRBV and 14 TRBJ segments was made across samples. One entry per CDR3 protein, called by TCRdb with MiXCR from the multiplex PCR reads. None of the V and J calls come from the authors' own analysis; TCRdb made them. Counted here are over 450,000 distinct CDR3 sequences, 12% occurring once; the ten biggest clones make up almost 9%. These same records also appear under a second study, on T cells in Graves' hyperthyroidism and ophthalmopathy. That work adds: Using the HTBI primer set, a first-round RT-PCR was run on the TCR CDR3. Prediction of ophthalmopathy progression came a median around 6 months pre-onset.

The TCR originated in a woman in her twenties or thirties with Graves disease. Here the sequenced sample was peripheral blood mononuclear cells (PBMCs), taken at new diagnosis, from a patient treated with antithyroid drugs. J is TRBJ1-2 and V is TRBV12-3 or TRBV12-4; the D is unclear. CDR3 amino acids: CASSLRRSGYTF. Written as DNA, the CDR3 is TGTGCCAGCAGTTTGAGGCGGTCAGGCTACACCTTC.